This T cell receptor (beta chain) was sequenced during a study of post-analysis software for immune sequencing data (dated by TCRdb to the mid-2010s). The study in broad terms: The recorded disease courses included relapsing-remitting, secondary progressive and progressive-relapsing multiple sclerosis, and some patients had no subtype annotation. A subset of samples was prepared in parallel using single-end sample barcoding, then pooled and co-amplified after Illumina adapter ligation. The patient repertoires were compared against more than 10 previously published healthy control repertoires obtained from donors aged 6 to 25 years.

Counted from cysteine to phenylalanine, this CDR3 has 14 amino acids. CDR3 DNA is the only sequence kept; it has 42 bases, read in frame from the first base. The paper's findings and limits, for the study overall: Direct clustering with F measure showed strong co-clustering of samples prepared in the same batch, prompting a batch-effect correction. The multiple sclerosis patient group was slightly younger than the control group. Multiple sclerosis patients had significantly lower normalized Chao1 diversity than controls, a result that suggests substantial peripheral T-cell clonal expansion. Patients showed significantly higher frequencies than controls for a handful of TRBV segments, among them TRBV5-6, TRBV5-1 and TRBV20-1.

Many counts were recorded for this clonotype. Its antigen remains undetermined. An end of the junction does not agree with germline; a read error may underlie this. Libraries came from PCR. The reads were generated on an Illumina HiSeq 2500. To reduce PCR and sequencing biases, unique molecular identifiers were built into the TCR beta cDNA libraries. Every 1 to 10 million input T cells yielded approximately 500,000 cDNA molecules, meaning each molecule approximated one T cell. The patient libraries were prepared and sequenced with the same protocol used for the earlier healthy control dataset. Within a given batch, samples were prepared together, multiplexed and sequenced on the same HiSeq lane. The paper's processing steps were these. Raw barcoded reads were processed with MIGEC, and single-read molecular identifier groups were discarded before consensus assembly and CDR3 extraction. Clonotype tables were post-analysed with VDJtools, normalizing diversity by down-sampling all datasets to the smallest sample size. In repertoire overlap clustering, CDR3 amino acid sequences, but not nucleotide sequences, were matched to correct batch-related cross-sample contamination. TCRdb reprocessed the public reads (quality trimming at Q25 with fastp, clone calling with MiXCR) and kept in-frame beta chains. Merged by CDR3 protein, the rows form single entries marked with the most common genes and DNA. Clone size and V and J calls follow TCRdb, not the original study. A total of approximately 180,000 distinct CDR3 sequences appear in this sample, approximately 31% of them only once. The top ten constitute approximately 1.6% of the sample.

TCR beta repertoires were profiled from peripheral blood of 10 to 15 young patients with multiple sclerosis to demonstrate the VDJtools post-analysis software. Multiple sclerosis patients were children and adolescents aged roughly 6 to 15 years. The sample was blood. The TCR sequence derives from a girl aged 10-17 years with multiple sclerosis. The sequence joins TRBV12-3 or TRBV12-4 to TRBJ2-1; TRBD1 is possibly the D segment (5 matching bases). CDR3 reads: CASSPTARYNGQFF. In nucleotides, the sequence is TGTGCCAGCAGCCCGACAGCACGCTACAATGGGCAGTTCTTC.